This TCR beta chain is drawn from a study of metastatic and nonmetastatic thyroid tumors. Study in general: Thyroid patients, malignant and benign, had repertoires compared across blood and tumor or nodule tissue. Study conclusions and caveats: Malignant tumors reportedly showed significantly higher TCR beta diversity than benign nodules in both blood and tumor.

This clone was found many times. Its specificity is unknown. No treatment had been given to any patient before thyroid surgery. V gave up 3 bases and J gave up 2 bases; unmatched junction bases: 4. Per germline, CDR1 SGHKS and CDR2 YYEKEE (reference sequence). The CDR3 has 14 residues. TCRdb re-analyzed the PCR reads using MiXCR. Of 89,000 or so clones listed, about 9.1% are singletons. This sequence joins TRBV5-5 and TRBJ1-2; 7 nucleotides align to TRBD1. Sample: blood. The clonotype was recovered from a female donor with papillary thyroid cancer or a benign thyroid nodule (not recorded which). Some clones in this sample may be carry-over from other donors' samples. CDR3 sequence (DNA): TGTGCCAGCAGCTCGGACAGGAGGAACTATGGCTACACCTTC. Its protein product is CASSSDRRNYGYTF.